This T cell receptor (beta chain) was recovered during a study of beta chain features in type 1 diabetes. As for the study in general: No age, gender or cell yield differences were seen between patients and healthy donors. Findings and caveats of the study: Moderately but significantly shorter TCRB CDR3s were found in Type 1 diabetes patients in all four CD4+ subsets.

Germline V gene lookup returns CDR1 GTSNPN and CDR2 SVGIG (reference sequence). V dropped 5 bases and J dropped 10; count of bases not matched to a gene: 5. The CDR3 is 13 amino acids. Sequenced material consisted of expressed TCRB transcripts (all of the isolated RNA was reverse transcribed). Clones were sequenced by immunoSEQ multiplex PCR, and TCRdb holds only the in-frame ones, with some missing. The sample has 450,000 to 550,000 clones, about 29% seen once. Points on this clone: Its specificity is not known.

This chain connects TRBV30 to TRBJ2-3, with TRBD2 identical over 14 bases. This clonotype was sampled from a man aged 18 to 29 in good health. The sample consisted of naive CD4+ T cells from blood. The CDR3 DNA follows: TGTGCCTGGGGGACTAGCGGGAGCCTGGCGCAGTATTTT. Its translation is CAWGTSGSLAQYF.